This TCR beta chain was captured by sequencing in a study of cytomegalovirus exposure and HLA in healthy donors. Broader study findings: Excluded were some V segments that proved indistinguishable, including TRBV6-2 and TRBV6-3. Accounts indicate the classifier identified cytomegalovirus status with strong specificity and sensitivity.

Use of 60 Vbeta and 13 Jbeta primers characterized the PCR. Here immunoSEQ multiplex PCR was the method, and the copy in TCRdb shows in-frame clones only, minus some. The sample records around 140,000 clones, roughly 80% being singletons. This clone was observed a few times. The antigen is not known. Germline loops: CDR1 ENHRY, CDR2 SYGVKD. V lost 11 bases, J lost 7 bases, and 7 bases stayed unmatched. CDR3 length: 13 residues. The sample taken for sequencing was PBMCs. This TCR was recovered from a woman aged 30 to 39 in good health and CMV-seronegative. This chain links TRBV10-3 with TRBJ2-1; TRBD2 matches at 11 bases. CDR3 in amino acids: CAVGLAGENEQFF. DNA of the CDR3: TGTGCCGTCGGACTAGCGGGTGAGAATGAGCAGTTCTTC.